This note documents a single T cell receptor beta chain sequence. Seattle patient enrollment occurred during active infection, with longitudinal follow-up thereafter. Per the study methods: Estimation of nucleated cell counts relied on the amplification of reference gene primers. The protocol was immunoSEQ multiplex PCR, while the TCRdb copy is restricted to in-frame clones and leaves out a portion. V and J calls and clone size come straight from that table; D and trimming were deduced from the DNA. Seen here are 350,000 to 500,000 clones, roughly 90% observed once, and the top ten hold 0.7% to 0.85%. This sample stems from a study of blood T cell repertoires in COVID-19. This CDR3 spans 14 amino acids. Trimming removed 4 bases from V and 5 bases from J; junction bases left unmatched: 5. CDR1 and CDR2 from the germline V gene are KGHSH and LQKENI.

Sequences were obtained from peripheral blood. The sequence came from a man younger than 35 with COVID-19, enrolled during active disease. V is TRBV18 and J is TRBJ2-1; 7 bases match TRBD2. The chain's CDR3 is CASSRRDYHNEQFF. CDR3 nucleotide sequence: TGTGCCAGCTCACGCCGGGACTATCACAATGAGCAGTTCTTC.